One and the same sample provided the 8 T cell receptor beta chains below, sequenced in a study of blood T cell repertoires in COVID-19. Data came from immunoSEQ multiplex PCR; TCRdb stores just in-frame clones and leaves some out. In the table there are a few hundred thousand clones, 80% to 90% of which are singletons. The specimen was peripheral blood. These receptors all come from a woman in her forties who had recovered from COVID-19.

The chain links TRBV9 to TRBJ2-1; D possibly corresponds to TRBD2 (6 bases). Trimming took off 0 bases at V and 5 bases at J, with 24 bases between the two ends. Germline CDR1 is SGDLS and CDR2 is YYNGEE. The CDR3 consists of 19 residues. The CDR3 DNA is TGTGCCAGCAGCGTAGGGGGGGTCCCCGCGGGGATAGCGAACAATGAGCAGTTCTTC. This encodes CASSVGGVPAGIANNEQFF.

The chain recombines TRBV6-4 with TRBJ2-1; D ambiguous. Per germline, CDR1 MRHNA and CDR2 SNTAGT. CDR3 length equals 13 residues. V shed 3 bases and J shed 9 bases, with 12 bases lying between them. The CDR3 sequence is CASSEAPRTEQFF. The CDR3, as DNA: TGTGCCAGCAGTGAGGCTCCTCGCACTGAGCAGTTCTTC.

The V gene is TRBV11-2, the J gene TRBJ2-7; unclear D gene. The CDR3 totals 13 residues. The ends were cut back, 1 base at V and 3 bases at J, with 7 bases in the middle. Germline V gene sequence: CDR1 SGHAT, CDR2 FQNNGV. The CDR3 nucleotides read TGTGCCAGCAGCTTAGCCGGTCTCTACGAGCAGTACGTC. This encodes CASSLAGLYEQYV.

This clone was seen only once. The chain joins TRBV4-3 to TRBJ2-1, with unresolved D. This CDR3 has 13 residues. Deletions cut 5 bases from V and 2 bases from J, with 7 bases between. From germline, CDR1 is LGHNA and CDR2 YSLEER. The CDR3 DNA reads as TGCGCCAGCAGCGAACTAACCTACAATGAGCAGTTCTTC. Translated: CASSELTYNEQFF.

The rearrangement joins TRBV29-1 to TRBJ2-7; 7 bases fit TRBD2. Losses at the gene ends were 7 bases for V and 3 bases for J; bases not matched to a gene: 6. Per the germline V gene, CDR1 is SQVTM and CDR2 is ANQGSEA. The CDR3 sequence is 12 residues long. In DNA form, the CDR3 reads TGCAGCGGGGCGGCTAGCGGCTACGAGCAGTACTTC. It encodes CSGAASGYEQYF.

CDR3 bases: TGTGCCAGCAGCCAAGGTGTAGCCAATTCACCCCTCCACTTT. This gives the protein CASSQGVANSPLHF. This sequence joins TRBV3-1 (or the pseudogene TRBV3-2) and TRBJ1-6; D is undetermined. This CDR3 contains 14 residues. V lost 1 base, J lost 7 bases, and 8 bases lay in between. Germline V gives CDR1 LGHDT, CDR2 YNNKEL (reference sequence).

This clone occurred a few times. The J gene is TRBJ1-6, the V gene TRBV27; D may be TRBD1 (5 bases). Trimming pared 9 bases from V and 7 bases from J, leaving 16 bases between. The CDR3 is 14 residues long. Germline V gives CDR1 MNHEY, CDR2 SMNVEV (reference sequence). As DNA, the CDR3 is TGTGCCAGTTTGGGCACCGGGGGGAATTCACCCCTCCACTTT. Translated, it gives CASLGTGGNSPLHF.

The V call is TRBV24-1, the J call TRBJ2-1; 10 bases are shared with TRBD2. The CDR3 loop spans 17 amino acids. V was pared by 0 bases and J by 8 bases, with 9 bases of the junction left unmatched. Looked up from germline, CDR1 is KGHDR and CDR2 is SFDVKD. In DNA, the CDR3 is TGTGCCACCAGTGATTTGCAGTGGACTAGCGGCCCCGATGAGCAGTTCTTC. Its protein is CATSDLQWTSGPDEQFF.